The present TCR beta chain was sequenced within a study of blood T cell repertoires in COVID-19. The wider study: COVID-19 samples collected from the United States, Italy and Spain covered acute and convalescent phases. T cells, B-cell-depleted T cells, or PBMCs provided the cDNA or gDNA that served as material.

As processed by the authors: Amplification of reference gene primers provided the estimated nucleated cell counts. TCRdb's copy holds only in-frame clones and misses some; the assay was immunoSEQ multiplex PCR. That table is the source of V, J and clone size, and D and trimming were worked out from the DNA. Counted here are some 140,000 clones, under 80% occurring once; the ten biggest clones make up around 12%. The CDR3 extends over 14 amino acids. Trimming left V 2 bases short and J 4 bases short, with 12 bases between. Germline CDR1 reads SGHDT; CDR2 reads YYEEEE. Sequencing was done on a sample of peripheral blood. The chain carries TRBV5-6 and TRBJ1-2; D gene unclear. This TCR came from an elderly man with acute or convalescent COVID-19. CDR3 in amino acids: CASSFVPGSYGYTF. CDR3 sequence (DNA): TGTGCCAGCAGCTTTGTCCCGGGTAGCTATGGCTACACCTTC.